The next 29 T cell receptor beta chains were all read from a single sample in a study of blood T cell repertoires in COVID-19. The repertoire was sequenced with immunoSEQ multiplex PCR; TCRdb's copy has only in-frame clones and lacks some. The sample has approximately 68,000 clones, roughly 87% seen once. Sequencing was carried out using peripheral blood. All receptors derive from a middle-aged man with active COVID-19.

The rearrangement joins TRBV27 to TRBJ1-1; D remains ambiguous. This CDR3 is built from 14 residues. CDR1 and CDR2 from the germline V gene are MNHEY and SMNVEV (reference sequence). V lost 0 bases and J lost 2, with 7 bases in between. In DNA form, the CDR3 reads TGTGCCAGCAGTTTATCGAGGGCAAACACTGAAGCTTTCTTT. It encodes CASSLSRANTEAFF.

This chain joins TRBV7-2 and TRBJ1-2; D is uncertain. There are 16 residues in the CDR3. Germline CDR1 reads SGHTA; CDR2 reads FQGNSA. V was pared by 0 bases and J by 6 bases, with 17 bases between. Here the CDR3 DNA reads TGTGCCAGCAGCTTAGCAAAGACTCTCTTAGGCCATGGCTACACCTTC. It specifies CASSLAKTLLGHGYTF.

The CDR3 protein is CASSYRRVRTGELFF. For the CDR3, the DNA is TGTGCCAGCAGTTACCGCAGGGTCAGGACCGGGGAGCTGTTTTTT. The V and J genes are TRBV6-5 and TRBJ2-2; D perhaps matches TRBD1 (5 bases). From germline, CDR1 is MNHEY and CDR2 SVGAGI. Deletions cut 2 bases from V and 5 bases from J, with 12 bases between. The CDR3 has 15 amino acids.

The chain recombines TRBV9 with TRBJ2-4, with 9 bases aligning to TRBD1. Trimming took 3 bases from V and 7 from J; bases not matched to a gene: 20. CDR1 is SGDLS, CDR2 YYNGEE, per germline. CDR3 length: 19 amino acids. The DNA for the CDR3 is TGTGCCAGCAGCGCCTCGATCGGGACAGGGTCACGACCACACAACATTCAGTACTTC. Translation gives CASSASIGTGSRPHNIQYF.

This clone was observed a handful of times. The chain employs TRBV2 and TRBJ2-3; possible D gene TRBD1, 5 bases. The germline gives CDR1 SNHLY, CDR2 FYNNEI. V was pared by 4 bases and J by 4 bases, with 12 bases between. This CDR3 region has 14 residues. The CDR3: CASSVVRASDTQYF. As DNA, the CDR3 is TGTGCCAGCAGTGTGGTCAGGGCTTCAGATACGCAGTATTTT. Based on the CDR3 plus reference TRBV2 and TRBJ2-3, the full variable domain is EPEVTQTPSHQVTQMGQEVILRCVPISNHLYFYWYRQILGQKVEFLVSFYNNEISEKSEIFDDQFSVERPDGSNFTLKIRSTKLEDSAMYFCASSVVRASDTQYFGPGTRLTVL.

This chain joins TRBV6-5 and TRBJ2-7; 9 positions agree with TRBD1. The germline gives CDR1 MNHEY, CDR2 SVGAGI. V dropped 0 bases and J dropped 2; count of bases not matched to a gene: 2. CDR3 length equals 15 residues. Written as DNA, the CDR3 is TGTGCCAGCAGTTACTCAGGGACAGGGACCTACGAGCAGTACTTC. It specifies CASSYSGTGTYEQYF.

J is TRBJ1-5 and V is TRBV27, with TRBD1 identical over 9 bases. The length of the CDR3 is 15 residues. Per germline, CDR1 MNHEY and CDR2 SMNVEV (reference sequence). With V trimmed by 5 bases and J by 4 bases, 6 bases remained unmatched. The CDR3 loop is CASSPLGTGNQPQHF. The CDR3 DNA reads TGTGCCAGCAGTCCCCTAGGGACAGGGAATCAGCCCCAGCATTTT.

The chain carries TRBV27 and TRBJ2-1; 9 positions match TRBD2. Unmatched junction bases numbered 10, after V lost 4 bases and J lost 9 bases. Germline-derived CDR1 and CDR2 are MNHEY and SMNVEV (reference sequence). This CDR3 comprises 15 residues. The CDR3 DNA reads as TGTGCCAGCAGTTCCCGAGTCGGCGGGGGGGTTGAGCAGTTCTTC. As protein: CASSSRVGGGVEQFF.

This clone was seen once. This chain uses TRBV9 with TRBJ2-5; 10 bases are shared with TRBD2. The CDR3 spans 17 residues. Germline CDR1 reads SGDLS; CDR2 reads YYNGEE. The V and J ends lost 0 bases and 0 bases, in that order; junction bases with no gene match: 5. In DNA form, the CDR3 reads TGTGCCAGCAGCGTAGATGGAGCGGGGGGGTACCAAGAGACCCAGTACTTC. This codes for CASSVDGAGGYQETQYF.

The chain employs TRBV6-5 and TRBJ1-2; 10 bases are a match to TRBD1. Germline V lookup: CDR1 MNHEY, CDR2 SVGAGI. The CDR3 has 14 amino acids. With V trimmed by 5 bases and J by 3 bases, 3 bases remained unmatched. The CDR3 loop reads CASSRDRGDYGYTF. The DNA of the CDR3 is TGTGCCAGCAGTCGGGACAGGGGCGACTATGGCTACACCTTC.

The genes are TRBV20-1 and TRBJ1-5, with D perhaps matching TRBD1 (5 bases). Per the germline V gene, CDR1 is DFQATT and CDR2 is SNEGSKA (reference sequence). V was trimmed by 3 bases and J by 2 bases, leaving 17 bases between them. The CDR3 runs 16 residues. The CDR3 is CSASLAGPMGNQPQHF. The CDR3 bases are TGCAGTGCTAGTCTCGCGGGGCCCATGGGCAATCAGCCCCAGCATTTT.

This sequence joins TRBV7-6 and TRBJ2-7; 9 nucleotides agree with TRBD1. With V trimmed by 4 bases and J by 3 bases, 10 bases remained unmatched. This CDR3 spans 16 amino acids. Per germline, CDR1 SGHVS and CDR2 FNYEAQ. CDR3 amino acids: CASSSIAGTGNYEQYF. The CDR3 DNA sequence: TGTGCCAGCAGCTCGATAGCCGGGACAGGGAACTACGAGCAGTACTTC.

V is TRBV10-3 and J is TRBJ1-3, with D uncertain. The CDR3 sequence is 13 residues long. Per the germline V gene, CDR1 is ENHRY and CDR2 is SYGVKD. The germline V and J ends were trimmed by 10 bases and 3 bases, with 13 bases remaining between them. In DNA form, the CDR3 reads TGTGCCACGGGGTCATTCAATGGAAACACCATATATTTT. Translation: CATGSFNGNTIYF.

The CDR3: CASSLGSRLYQPQHF. CDR3 nucleotide sequence: TGTGCCAGCAGTTTAGGTTCCAGGCTTTATCAGCCCCAGCATTTT. The chain has TRBV28 and TRBJ1-5; D is undetermined. The V end was cut by 2 bases, the J end by 5 bases, with 13 bases between. Germline loops: CDR1 MDHEN, CDR2 SYDVKM. The CDR3 has 15 amino acids.

In this sample, this clone turned up once. The rearrangement links TRBV6-5 to TRBJ2-5; possibly TRBD1 for D (6 bases). In germline, CDR1 is MNHEY, CDR2 SVGAGI. The CDR3 runs 14 residues. The V gene lost 6 bases and the J gene lost 1 base, with 12 bases spanning the gap. In nucleotides, the CDR3 is TGTGCCAGCAGACTAGGACAGAGCCAAGAGACCCAGTACTTC. It codes for CASRLGQSQETQYF.

This clone is a singleton in its sample. J is TRBJ2-1 and V is TRBV28; 8 bases are a match to TRBD2. J lost 2 bases, V lost 5 bases, and 8 bases had no gene match. Germline assignment: CDR1 MDHEN and CDR2 SYDVKM. This CDR3 contains 16 residues. This chain's CDR3 is CASSRRGAGAYNEQFF. CDR3 DNA: TGTGCCAGCAGTCGACGGGGAGCGGGGGCCTACAATGAGCAGTTCTTC. Filled out from reference TRBV28 and TRBJ2-1, the complete variable domain reads DVKVTQSSRYLVKRTGEKVFLECVQDMDHENMFWYRQDPGLGLRLIYFSYDVKMKEKGDIPEGYSVSREKKERFSLILESASTNQTSMYLCASSRRGAGAYNEQFFGPGTRLTVL.

This clone has just one count. The rearrangement joins TRBV9 to TRBJ2-3; 11 positions agree with TRBD2. CDR1 and CDR2 from the germline V gene are SGDLS and YYNGEE. This CDR3 contains 15 residues. V shed 4 bases, J shed 8 bases, and the junction held 9 bases outside the gene matches. The CDR3 sequence: CASSSLAGGNSTQYF. For the CDR3, the DNA is TGTGCCAGCAGCTCCTTAGCGGGGGGGAATAGTACGCAGTATTTT.

The rearrangement links TRBV28 to TRBJ2-1; the D gene is possibly TRBD2 (5 bases). In germline, CDR1 is MDHEN, CDR2 SYDVKM. This CDR3 contains 19 residues. The V gene lost 6 bases and the J gene lost 0 bases, with 24 bases spanning the gap. The CDR3 DNA follows: TGTGCCAGCAGACCCAACGCCGGACTCCGGACTTCCTCCTACAATGAGCAGTTCTTC. Translating gives CASRPNAGLRTSSYNEQFF.

The chain carries TRBV5-1 and TRBJ1-1; maybe TRBD1 (5 bases). V was clipped by 4 bases and J by 0 bases, with 16 bases between them. The CDR3 covers 16 residues. CDR1 and CDR2 from the germline V gene are SGHRS and YFSETQ. Here the CDR3 DNA reads TGCGCCAGCAGCATGCCAAAGACAGATCTGAACACTGAAGCTTTCTTT. It specifies CASSMPKTDLNTEAFF.

This chain uses TRBV29-1 with TRBJ2-7; 9 bases are shared with TRBD1. The CDR3 is made up of 15 amino acids. CDR1 and CDR2 from the germline V gene are SQVTM and ANQGSEA. V lost 3 bases, J lost 2 bases, and 8 bases stayed unmatched. The CDR3 DNA reads as TGCAGCGTTGAGGCCGGGACAGGGTCTCCCTACGAGCAGTACTTC. Its translation is CSVEAGTGSPYEQYF.

In its sample, this clone was seen a few times. The rearrangement uses TRBV5-3 and TRBJ2-6; weak D call: TRBD1 (6 bases). TRBV5-3 is known as an ORF, though its function is uncertain. With 9 bases removed from V and 4 bases from J, the gap between germline ends came to 14 bases. This CDR3 spans 14 amino acids. CDR3 bases: TGTGCCATCGCACAGGGAAGCGGGGCCAACGTCCTGACTTTC. Protein product: CAIAQGSGANVLTF.

The chain carries TRBV2 and TRBJ2-3, with 7 positions matching TRBD2. This CDR3 has 12 amino acids. Germline V lookup: CDR1 SNHLY, CDR2 FYNNEI. J gave up 3 bases and V 6 bases, and 0 bases lay outside the gene matches. The DNA for the CDR3 is TGTGCCAGCAGGCGGGAGACAGATACGCAGTATTTT. It translates to CASRRETDTQYF.

The rearrangement joins TRBV18 to TRBJ2-7; 10 bases match TRBD1. This CDR3 has 15 amino acids. V lost 5 bases, J lost 3 bases, and 7 bases stayed unmatched. The germline V gene encodes CDR1 KGHSH and CDR2 LQKENI. The CDR3 loop is CASSAPGQGFYEQYF. CDR3 DNA: TGTGCCAGCTCAGCCCCGGGACAGGGGTTCTACGAGCAGTACTTC.

The count of this clone is one. The chain links TRBV6-5 to TRBJ2-1; 7 bases are a match to TRBD2. CDR1 MNHEY and CDR2 SVGAGI come from the germline V gene. Germline trimming cut 7 bases from V and 8 bases from J; bases unmatched to any gene: 8. The CDR3 runs to 13 residues. CDR3 sequence reads: CASKASGRHEQFF. The CDR3 region has the DNA TGTGCCAGCAAGGCTAGCGGTCGCCATGAGCAGTTCTTC.

The V call is TRBV2, the J call TRBJ1-1; 7 bases map to TRBD1. Germline assignment: CDR1 SNHLY and CDR2 FYNNEI. The CDR3 extends over 14 amino acids. The J segment lost 1 base and the V segment lost 7 bases, leaving 6 bases of the junction unmatched. CDR3 bases: TGTGCCAGCATCGGACAGGAGAGGAACACTGAAGCTTTCTTT. This encodes CASIGQERNTEAFF. The full variable domain, rest sourced from reference TRBV2 and TRBJ1-1, is EPEVTQTPSHQVTQMGQEVILRCVPISNHLYFYWYRQILGQKVEFLVSFYNNEISEKSEIFDDQFSVERPDGSNFTLKIRSTKLEDSAMYFCASIGQERNTEAFFGQGTRLTVV.

This rearrangement joins TRBV28 to TRBJ1-6, with D possibly TRBD1 on 5 matching bases. The CDR3 has 14 residues. Trimming took off 5 bases at V and 16 bases at J, with 21 bases between the two ends. CDR1 and CDR2 (germline): MDHEN, SYDVKM. CDR3 amino acids: CASSPGRGWSQLHF. The CDR3 bases are TGTGCCAGCAGTCCAGGACGGGGGTGGTCTCAACTCCACTTT. The whole variable domain, filled in from reference TRBV28 and TRBJ1-6, reads DVKVTQSSRYLVKRTGEKVFLECVQDMDHENMFWYRQDPGLGLRLIYFSYDVKMKEKGDIPEGYSVSREKKERFSLILESASTNQTSMYLCASSPGRGWSQLHFGNGTRLTVT.

V is TRBV6-5 and J is TRBJ2-1; a weak D match, TRBD1 (6 bases). Germline CDR1 is MNHEY and CDR2 is SVGAGI. This CDR3 comprises 14 residues. V shed 0 bases and J shed 3 bases, with 6 bases lying between them. DNA of the CDR3: TGTGCCAGCAGTTACTCGGGACACTACAATGAGCAGTTCTTC. This gives the protein CASSYSGHYNEQFF.

In DNA form, the CDR3 reads TGTGCCAGCTCACCACCGATGGGGACAGGGGTTTTTAGAAACATTCAGTACTTC. This translates into CASSPPMGTGVFRNIQYF. This chain connects TRBV18 to TRBJ2-4; 10 positions match TRBD1. V lost 0 bases to trimming and J lost 6 bases; unmatched junction nucleotides: 11. This CDR3 has 18 amino acids. Germline-derived CDR1 and CDR2 are KGHSH and LQKENI.

The chain joins TRBV6-5 to TRBJ2-7, with D tentatively TRBD1 (8 bases). Germline V gene sequence: CDR1 MNHEY, CDR2 SVGAGI. The V end was cut by 6 bases, the J end by 1 base, with 16 bases between. The CDR3 runs 15 residues. The CDR3 sequence is CASRVTGGVSYEQYF. CDR3 DNA sequence: TGTGCCAGCAGGGTCACAGGGGGGGTATCCTACGAGCAGTACTTC.